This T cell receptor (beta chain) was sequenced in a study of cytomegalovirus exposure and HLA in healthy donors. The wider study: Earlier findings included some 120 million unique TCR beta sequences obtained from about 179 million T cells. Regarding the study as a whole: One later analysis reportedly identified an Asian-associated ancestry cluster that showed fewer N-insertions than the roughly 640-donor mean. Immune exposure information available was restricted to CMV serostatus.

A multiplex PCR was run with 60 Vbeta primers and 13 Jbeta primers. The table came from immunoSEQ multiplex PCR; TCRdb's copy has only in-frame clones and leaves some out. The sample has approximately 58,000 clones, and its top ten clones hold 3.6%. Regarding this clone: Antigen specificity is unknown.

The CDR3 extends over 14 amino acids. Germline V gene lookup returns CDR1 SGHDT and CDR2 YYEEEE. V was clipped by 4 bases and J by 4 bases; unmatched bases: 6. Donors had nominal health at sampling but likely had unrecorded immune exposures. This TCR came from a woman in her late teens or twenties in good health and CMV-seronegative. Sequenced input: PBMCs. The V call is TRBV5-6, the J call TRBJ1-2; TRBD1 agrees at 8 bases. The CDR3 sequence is CASSARTGPYGYTF. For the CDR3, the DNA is TGTGCCAGCAGCGCTCGGACAGGGCCCTATGGCTACACCTTC.